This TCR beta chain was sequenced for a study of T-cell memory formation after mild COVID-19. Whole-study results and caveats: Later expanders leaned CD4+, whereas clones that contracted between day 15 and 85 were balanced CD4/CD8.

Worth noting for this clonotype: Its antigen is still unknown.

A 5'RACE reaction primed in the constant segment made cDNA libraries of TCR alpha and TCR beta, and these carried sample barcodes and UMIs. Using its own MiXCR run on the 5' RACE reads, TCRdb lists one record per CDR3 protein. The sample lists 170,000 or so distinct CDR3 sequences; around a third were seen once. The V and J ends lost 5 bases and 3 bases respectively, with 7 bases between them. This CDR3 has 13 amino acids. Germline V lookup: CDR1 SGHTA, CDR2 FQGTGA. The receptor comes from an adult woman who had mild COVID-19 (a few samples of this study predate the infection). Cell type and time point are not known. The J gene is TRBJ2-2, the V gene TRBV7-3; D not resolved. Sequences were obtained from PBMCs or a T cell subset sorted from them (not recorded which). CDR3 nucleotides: TGTGCCAGCAGCCTATTTCACACCGGGGAGCTGTTTTTT. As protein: CASSLFHTGELFF.